The present T cell receptor (beta chain) was sequenced within a study of human T cells and chemical hapten exposure. The overall study: Among samples, TCR yields varied mainly because of small differences in pooled library volume. General observations from the study: Donors had alopecia, so their immune response may differ from healthy people's.

Trimming pared 8 bases from V and 1 base from J, leaving 11 bases between. Germline V gives CDR1 SQVTM, CDR2 ANQGSEA. The CDR3 is 12 amino acids. It was the library that attached unique molecular identifiers to individual cDNA molecules. TCRdb reanalysed the RACE reads using MiXCR and keeps one entry per CDR3 protein. The sample holds around 380,000 distinct CDR3 sequences, roughly 6% seen once. This clonotype was detected many times. What it binds is not known. Time point described: pre-sensitization, week 0. As for treatment: therapeutic diphenylcyclopropenone sensitization with weekly scalp DPC. The donor pool consisted of alopecia patients aged 18 to 70 years, considered suitable for DPC.

J is TRBJ1-1 and V is TRBV29-1, with D possibly TRBD1 on 5 matching bases. The origin of this receptor is a young woman with alopecia areata. Some clones in this sample may be carry-over from other donors' samples. The material sequenced was whole blood, taken in connection with sensitization to the hapten diphenylcyclopropenone (DPC). The CDR3 loop reads CSLWDGNTEAFF. CDR3 sequence (DNA): TGCAGCTTATGGGACGGGAACACTGAAGCTTTCTTT.